The clone carrying this T cell receptor beta chain was picked up many times. Germline assignment: CDR1 DFQATT and CDR2 SNEGSKA (reference sequence). The CDR3 spans 14 residues. Trimming removed 1 base from V and 7 bases from J, with 13 bases in between. TCR cDNA was made by 5'RACE template switching, adding a universal primer site and UMIs. TCRdb called the 5' RACE reads again in MiXCR, with one record for every CDR3 protein. The table shows some 120,000 distinct CDR3 sequences, with 15% occurring only once. The data derive from a study of T cells after yellow fever vaccination. V gene TRBV20-1 combines with J gene TRBJ1-4; D call uncertain. The receptor was isolated from a young man who received the YFV17D yellow fever vaccine. The sample was CD8+ T cells sorted from PBMCs, taken 5 days after the yellow fever booster vaccination. CDR3 in amino acids: CSARGTILGEKLFF. CDR3 nucleotide sequence: TGCAGTGCTAGAGGGACCATCCTCGGTGAAAAACTGTTTTTT.